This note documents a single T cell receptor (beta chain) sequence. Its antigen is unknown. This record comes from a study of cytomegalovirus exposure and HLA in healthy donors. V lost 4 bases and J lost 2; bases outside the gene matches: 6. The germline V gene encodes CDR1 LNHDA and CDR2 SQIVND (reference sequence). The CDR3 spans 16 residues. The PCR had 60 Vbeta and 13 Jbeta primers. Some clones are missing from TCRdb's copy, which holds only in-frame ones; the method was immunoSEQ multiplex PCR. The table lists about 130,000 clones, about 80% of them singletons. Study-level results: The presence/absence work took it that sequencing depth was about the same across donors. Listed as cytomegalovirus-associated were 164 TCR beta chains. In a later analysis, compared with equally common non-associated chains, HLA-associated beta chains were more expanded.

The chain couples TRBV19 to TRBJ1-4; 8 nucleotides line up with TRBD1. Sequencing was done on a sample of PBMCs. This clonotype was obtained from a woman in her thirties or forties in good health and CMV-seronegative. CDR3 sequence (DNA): TGTGCCAGTAGTACTTTGACAGGGGCGACTAATGAAAAACTGTTTTTT. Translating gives CASSTLTGATNEKLFF.